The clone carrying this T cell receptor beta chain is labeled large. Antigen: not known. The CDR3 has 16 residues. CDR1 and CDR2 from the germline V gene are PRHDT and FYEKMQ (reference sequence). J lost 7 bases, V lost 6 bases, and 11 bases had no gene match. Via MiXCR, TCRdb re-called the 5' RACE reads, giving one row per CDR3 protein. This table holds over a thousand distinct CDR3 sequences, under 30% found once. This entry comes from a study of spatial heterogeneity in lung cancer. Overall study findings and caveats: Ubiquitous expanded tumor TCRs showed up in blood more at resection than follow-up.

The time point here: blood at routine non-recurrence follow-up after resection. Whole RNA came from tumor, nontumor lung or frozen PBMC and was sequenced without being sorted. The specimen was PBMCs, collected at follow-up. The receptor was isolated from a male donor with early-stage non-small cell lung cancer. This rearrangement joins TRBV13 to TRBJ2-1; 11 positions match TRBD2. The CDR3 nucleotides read TGTGCCAGCAGAACCGGGACTAGCGGCAGGGGAAATGAGCAGTTCTTC. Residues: CASRTGTSGRGNEQFF.